These 10 T cell receptor beta chains were sequenced from one sample in a study of shared clonotypes between healthy human individuals. In the naive CD8 group, cells lacked CD45RO and were positively selected for CCR7, so terminally differentiated effector memory CD45RA+ cells were left out. Libraries were prepared by immunoSEQ multiplex PCR; TCRdb keeps only in-frame clonotypes and omits some of them. The sample holds some 630,000 clones, roughly 96% seen once. Sequenced material: naive CD8+ T cells sorted from blood. The receptor set was obtained from a woman in her 30s in good health.

The genes are TRBV13 and TRBJ1-4; TRBD1 might be the D (6 bases). The V end lost 5 bases, the J end lost 7 bases, and 17 bases lay between the germline ends. The CDR3 runs to 15 residues. Germline loops: CDR1 PRHDT, CDR2 FYEKMQ (reference sequence). The CDR3 region is CASSAQGGRGEKLFF. CDR3 sequence (DNA): TGTGCCAGCAGCGCACAGGGCGGGAGGGGTGAAAAACTGTTTTTT.

The chain employs TRBV28 and TRBJ2-1; 7 bases match TRBD2. The germline gives CDR1 MDHEN, CDR2 SYDVKM. V lost 5 bases, J lost 3 bases, and 10 bases stayed unmatched. The CDR3 length is 16 residues. This CDR3 is CASSTEAGPHYNEQFF. The CDR3 bases are TGTGCCAGCAGTACCGAAGCGGGACCGCACTACAATGAGCAGTTCTTC.

The chain has TRBV4-2 and TRBJ1-1; no clear D. Trimming removed 0 bases at V and 1 base at J, with 12 bases between. CDR1 and CDR2 (germline): LGHNA, YNFKEQ. CDR3 length equals 16 residues. CDR3 sequence (DNA): TGTGCCAGCAGCCAAGACCTCGTCGGGTGGAACACTGAAGCTTTCTTT. Its translation: CASSQDLVGWNTEAFF.

This clone came up once. The gene calls are TRBV27 and TRBJ2-7, with 7 bases matching TRBD1. J lost 3 bases, V lost 3 bases, and 2 bases had no gene match. The CDR3 runs 13 residues. Looked up from germline, CDR1 is MNHEY and CDR2 is SMNVEV (reference sequence). As DNA, the CDR3 is TGTGCCAGCAGTTTGACAGGGTTCTACGAGCAGTACTTC. It yields the protein CASSLTGFYEQYF.

This chain links TRBV13 with TRBJ2-1; a weak D match, TRBD1 (5 bases). Germline loops: CDR1 PRHDT, CDR2 FYEKMQ (reference sequence). Deletions cut 1 base from V and 6 bases from J, with 13 bases between. This CDR3 spans 15 amino acids. This chain's CDR3 is CASSLEGQVSNEQFF. The CDR3 DNA reads TGTGCCAGCAGCTTAGAGGGGCAGGTTAGCAATGAGCAGTTCTTC.

In the case of this clone: Other nucleotide sequences in the sample specify the same CDR3. V usage is TRBV11-2 and J usage is TRBJ1-3; no reliable D call. The germline V gene encodes CDR1 SGHAT and CDR2 FQNNGV. The V and J ends lost 0 bases and 0 bases respectively, with 6 bases between them. CDR3 length: 15 amino acids. The CDR3 region has the DNA TGTGCCAGCAGCTTAGAAGGGAACTCTGGAAACACCATATATTTT. This gives the protein CASSLEGNSGNTIYF. The full variable domain, completed using reference TRBV11-2 and TRBJ1-3, is EAGVAQSPRYKIIEKRQSVAFWCNPISGHATLYWYQQILGQGPKLLIQFQNNGVVDDSQLPKDRFSAERLKGVDSTLKIQPAKLEDSAVYLCASSLEGNSGNTIYFGEGSWLTVV.

CDR3 nucleotides: TGTGCCAGCAGCCCAAGAAGGGGGAGCTCCTATAATTCACCCCTCCACTTT. This translates into CASSPRRGSSYNSPLHF. The rearrangement links TRBV14 to TRBJ1-6; perhaps TRBD1 as D (6 bases). Per the germline V gene, CDR1 is SGHDN and CDR2 is FVKESK. The CDR3 has 17 amino acids. The V gene lost 4 bases and the J gene lost 0 bases, with 13 bases spanning the gap.

J is TRBJ2-1 and V is TRBV29-1; TRBD2 aligns across 7 bases. There are 13 residues in the CDR3. The germline V gene encodes CDR1 SQVTM and CDR2 ANQGSEA. V gave up 6 bases and J gave up 7 bases; unmatched junction bases: 9. CDR3 region: CSVFEAGRNEQFF. In DNA form, the CDR3 reads TGCAGCGTGTTTGAAGCGGGAAGGAATGAGCAGTTCTTC.

The CDR3 protein is CASSPGQGLGDYGYTF. DNA of the CDR3: TGTGCCAGCAGCCCCGGACAGGGTCTAGGGGACTATGGCTACACCTTC. The chain carries TRBV7-9 and TRBJ1-2; 8 bases line up with TRBD1. Germline CDR1 is SEHNR and CDR2 is FQNEAQ (reference sequence). This CDR3 has 16 residues. J was trimmed by 3 bases and V by 5 bases; bases with no gene match: 11.

CDR3 protein: CASSESGRLAGILNTGELFF. The CDR3, as DNA: TGTGCCAGCAGTGAATCTGGGCGACTAGCGGGGATATTGAACACCGGGGAGCTGTTTTTT. The rearrangement links TRBV2 to TRBJ2-2; 11 bases are shared with TRBD2. V was pared by 2 bases and J by 1 base, with 12 bases of the junction left unmatched. Germline V CDR1 and CDR2: SNHLY, FYNNEI. This CDR3 region has 20 residues. The full variable domain, its missing parts supplied by reference TRBV2 and TRBJ2-2, is EPEVTQTPSHQVTQMGQEVILRCVPISNHLYFYWYRQILGQKVEFLVSFYNNEISEKSEIFDDQFSVERPDGSNFTLKIRSTKLEDSAMYFCASSESGRLAGILNTGELFFGEGSRLTVL.